What follows are 7 T cell receptor beta chains derived from one specimen sequenced in a study of T cells in women clearing cervical HPV infection. Data came from immunoSEQ multiplex PCR; TCRdb stores just in-frame clones and leaves some out. Its clone listing holds approximately 33,000 clones. Sequenced material: blood buffy coat. These receptors originate from a woman aged 18-69 years with a cervical HPV16 infection that either progressed to CIN3+ or cleared (not recorded which).

To note about this clone: The CDR3 end falls 3 residues outside the read, so it is completed with the germline J gene. The chain carries TRBV6-2 or TRBV6-3 and TRBJ2-1, with TRBD2 identical over 9 bases. The CDR3 has 15 residues. The V gene end was trimmed by 2 bases and the J gene end by 4 bases; junction bases not matched to a gene: 3. In germline, CDR1 is MNHEY, CDR2 SVGEGT. The CDR3 region is CASSYQTSGYNEQFF. The sequenced part of the CDR3 DNA is TGTGCCAGCAGTTACCAGACTAGCGGATACAATGAG.

Turning to this clone: Read data end 3 residues before the CDR3 end; the end is taken from the germline J gene. The chain joins TRBV5-1 to TRBJ2-3; D unresolved. This CDR3 spans 14 amino acids. V dropped 5 bases and J dropped 6 bases, with 16 bases sitting between them. Germline CDR1 is SGHRS and CDR2 is YFSETQ. The CDR3 protein is CASSLGVSRDTQYF. CDR3 DNA (partial): TGCGCCAGCAGTCTAGGAGTCTCCCGCGATACG.

Comments on this clone: The observed sequence ends 3 residues before the CDR3 terminus, with the missing tail filled in from the germline J gene. This chain connects TRBV7-9 to TRBJ1-5; D is possibly TRBD1 (5 bases). This CDR3 has 13 residues. Germline V CDR1 and CDR2: SEHNR, FQNEAQ (reference sequence). Incomplete CDR3 DNA: TGTGCCAGCAGCCAGCAGGGAGGCCATCCC. This sequence encodes CASSQQGGHP. The full-length CDR3 reads as CASSQQGGHPQHF. Full variable domain (missing parts from reference TRBV7-9 and TRBJ1-5): DTGVSQNPRHKITKRGQNVTFRCDPISEHNRLYWYRQTLGQGPEFLTYFQNEAQLEKSRLLSDRFSAERPKGSFSTLEIQRTEQGDSAMYLCASSQQGGHPQHFGDGTRLSIL.

As regards this clone: The CDR3 end is not reached by the read, which stops 3 residues before it; the germline J gene fills it in. The chain employs TRBV28 and TRBJ1-1, with 7 bases fitting TRBD1. Germline values: CDR1 MDHEN, CDR2 SYDVKM. The CDR3 has 13 amino acids. Trimming took 4 bases from V and 3 from J; bases not matched to a gene: 2. The CDR3 bases that were read are TGTGCCAGCAGTTGGGACAGTTACACTGAA. This codes for CASSWDSYTE. The CDR3 as a whole reads CASSWDSYTEAFF.

Remarks on this clone: The sequenced fragment ends 3 residues before the CDR3 boundary, so the rest is inferred from the germline J gene. The gene calls are TRBV16 and TRBJ2-3, with a weak D call TRBD1 (5 bases). The CDR3 is 15 residues long. Germline values: CDR1 KGHSY, CDR2 FQNENV. The CDR3 is CASSQSRSGQETQYF. The part of the CDR3 DNA that was read is TGTGCCAGCAGCCAATCGAGGTCAGGGCAAGAGACG.

Note on this clone: Read data end 3 residues before the CDR3 end; the end is taken from the germline J gene. The chain employs TRBV20-1 and TRBJ1-4, with D possibly matching TRBD1 (6 bases). CDR1 and CDR2 (germline): DFQATT, SNEGSKA (reference sequence). The CDR3 is 16 residues long. Incomplete CDR3 DNA: TGCAGTGCTTCCCGCGGGGGCGGGGGCCATAATTCACCA. Its translation: CSASRGGGGHNSP. The complete CDR3 sequence is CSASRGGGGHNSPLFF.

The covered CDR3 bases are TGCAGTGCTAGAGATAATAGCGGGGGACAAGAGACC. Translation: CSARDNSGGQET. The whole CDR3 is CSARDNSGGQETQYF. The chain uses TRBV20-1 and TRBJ2-5; 9 bases line up with TRBD2. The CDR3 end falls 3 residues outside the read, so it is completed with the germline J gene. The V and J ends lost 0 bases and 2 bases, in that order; junction bases with no gene match: 4. The CDR3 has 15 residues. CDR1 and CDR2 from the germline V gene are DFQATT and SNEGSKA (reference sequence).